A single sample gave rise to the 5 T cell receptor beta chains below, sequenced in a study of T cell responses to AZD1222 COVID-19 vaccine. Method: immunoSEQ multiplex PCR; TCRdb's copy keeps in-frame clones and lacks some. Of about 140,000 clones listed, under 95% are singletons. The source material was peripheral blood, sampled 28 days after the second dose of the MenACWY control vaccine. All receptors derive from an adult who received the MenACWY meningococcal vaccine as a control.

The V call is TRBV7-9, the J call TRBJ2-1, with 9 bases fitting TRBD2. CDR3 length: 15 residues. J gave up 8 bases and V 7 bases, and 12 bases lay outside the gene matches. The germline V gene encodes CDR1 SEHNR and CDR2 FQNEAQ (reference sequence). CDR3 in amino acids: CASTPPSGGKDEQFF. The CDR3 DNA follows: TGTGCCAGCACCCCCCCCAGCGGGGGGAAGGATGAGCAGTTCTTC.

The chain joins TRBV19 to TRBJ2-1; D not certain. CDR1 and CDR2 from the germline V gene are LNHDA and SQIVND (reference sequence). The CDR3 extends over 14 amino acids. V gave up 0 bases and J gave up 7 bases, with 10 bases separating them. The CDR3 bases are TGTGCCAGTAGTATAGAGGGCATAGGGAATGAGCAGTTCTTC. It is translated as CASSIEGIGNEQFF. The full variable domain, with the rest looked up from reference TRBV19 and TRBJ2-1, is DGGITQSPKYLFRKEGQNVTLSCEQNLNHDAMYWYRQDPGQGLRLIYYSQIVNDFQKGDIAEGYSVSREKKESFPLTVTSAQKNPTAFYLCASSIEGIGNEQFFGPGTRLTVL.

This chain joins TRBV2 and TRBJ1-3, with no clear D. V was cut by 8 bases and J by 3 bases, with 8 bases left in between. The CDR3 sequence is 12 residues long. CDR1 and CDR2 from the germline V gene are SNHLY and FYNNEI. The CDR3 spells CASGADGNTIYF. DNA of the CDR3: TGTGCCAGCGGAGCAGATGGAAACACCATATATTTT.

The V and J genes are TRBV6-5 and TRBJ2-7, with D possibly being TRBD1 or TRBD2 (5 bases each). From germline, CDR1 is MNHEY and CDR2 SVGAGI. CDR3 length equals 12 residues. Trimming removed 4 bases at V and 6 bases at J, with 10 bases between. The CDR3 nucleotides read TGTGCCAGCAGTTGGGGGATTGGCGAGCAGTACTTC. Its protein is CASSWGIGEQYF.

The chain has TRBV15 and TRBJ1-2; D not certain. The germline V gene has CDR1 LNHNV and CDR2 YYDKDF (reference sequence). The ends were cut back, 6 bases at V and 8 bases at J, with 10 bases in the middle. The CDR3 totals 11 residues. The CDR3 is CATRINNGYTF. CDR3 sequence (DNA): TGTGCCACCAGGATTAACAACGGCTACACCTTC.